These T cell receptor beta chains were read from a single sample in a study of blood T cell repertoires in COVID-19. Some clones are missing from TCRdb's copy, which holds only in-frame ones; the method was immunoSEQ multiplex PCR. The profile covers 250,000 to 300,000 clones, with over 75% appearing a single time and roughly 10% taken by the ten largest. Sequencing used peripheral blood. These receptors originate from a woman in her 70s with COVID-19, enrolled during active disease. Both conserved end residues are part of each CDR3. A D gene is named only where the DNA matches it firmly. Rows give clone size only sometimes, using once, few, many, or a class for an expanded clone.

>.|TRBV7-9|few|TRBJ1-5
TGTGCCAGCAGCTTAGTAGGGGTCAATCAGCCCCAGCATTTT
CASSLVGVNQPQHF
>.|TRBV7-6|.|TRBJ2-7
TGTGCCAGCAGCTTAGCAGGGTCAGGGTACGAGCAGTACTTC
CASSLAGSGYEQYF
>.|TRBV6-5|.|TRBJ1-5
TGTGCCAGCAGCCAAGGGACATCGTCGGAGCCCCAGCATTTT
CASSQGTSSEPQHF
>TRBD1|TRBV4-3|.|TRBJ2-3
TGCGCCAGCAGCCGACTAAGCGGGACAGGGAGCACAGATACGCAGTATTTT
CASSRLSGTGSTDTQYF
>.|TRBV7-9|.|TRBJ2-7
TGTGCCAGCAGCTTTAAATCCTACGAGCAGTACTTC
CASSFKSYEQYF
>TRBD1|TRBV19|.|TRBJ1-1
TGTGCCAGTAGCCGGACAGGGGGTGTTTCGGCTTTCTTT
CASSRTGGVSAFF
>.|TRBV2|.|TRBJ1-1
TGTGCCAGCAATTACGGGAACACTGAAGCTTTCTTT
CASNYGNTEAFF
>TRBD2|TRBV2|.|TRBJ2-5
TGTGCCAACTCAAAGGGGCTTTTAGCGGGTTGGGGAGAGACCCAGTACTTC
CANSKGLLAGWGETQYF
>.|TRBV5-4|.|TRBJ1-2
TGTGCCAGCAGCATCAAAGGGGCAATGTGGGGCTACACCTTC
CASSIKGAMWGYTF
>TRBD2|TRBV6-5|many|TRBJ2-7
TGTGCCAGCACTTCCGAGCGGGAGGGCCTTGCCGAGCAGTACTTC
CASTSEREGLAEQYF
>TRBD2|TRBV5-1|.|TRBJ2-4
TGCGCCAGCAGCTCCGGACTAGCGGGAGTGGGGGTAAACATTCAGTACTTC
CASSSGLAGVGVNIQYF
>TRBD1|TRBV6-5|.|TRBJ1-1
TGTGCCAGCAGAGGGGGCTCAAGGAACACTGAAGCTTTCTTT
CASRGGSRNTEAFF
>TRBD2|TRBV28|.|TRBJ2-5
TGTGCCAGCAGCTCAGCGGGAGTGGGAGAGACCCAGTACTTC
CASSSAGVGETQYF
>.|TRBV28|few|TRBJ1-2
TGTGCCAGCAGTCCTAACAGGGAAGGCGGCTACACCTTC
CASSPNREGGYTF
>.|TRBV2|.|TRBJ1-2
TGTGCCAGCAGTCGTCCACAGGGTGCTAACTATGGCTACACCTTC
CASSRPQGANYGYTF
>.|TRBV18|.|TRBJ2-2
TGTGCCAGCTCACCAGACTCGAACACCGGGGAGCTGTTTTTT
CASSPDSNTGELFF
>TRBD1|TRBV24-1|.|TRBJ1-2
TGTGCCACCAGTGTTCGACAGGGAGGCGGCTACACCTTC
CATSVRQGGGYTF
>.|TRBV9|.|TRBJ2-2
TGTGCCAGCAGCGTAGGTGAGGCCGGGGAGCTGTTTTTT
CASSVGEAGELFF
>.|TRBV29-1|.|TRBJ2-5
TGCAGCGTTGGGGAGTGGGAGACCCAGTACTTC
CSVGEWETQYF
>TRBD1|TRBV28|.|TRBJ1-1
TGTGCCAGCAGTCTCGGGACAGGGGGTACTGAAGCTTTCTTT
CASSLGTGGTEAFF
>.|TRBV29-1|.|TRBJ2-1
TGCAGCGTTGAAGATTCGGGCAGGGAGTTCTTC
CSVEDSGREFF
>TRBD1|TRBV10-3|.|TRBJ1-2
TGTGCCACCGGGACAGAGGGATCCTATGGCTACACCTTC
CATGTEGSYGYTF
>TRBD2|TRBV7-3|.|TRBJ2-1
TGTGCCAGCAGCTTGACGAGCGGGAGGGCCGCGAATGAGCAGTTCTTC
CASSLTSGRAANEQFF
>.|TRBV28|.|TRBJ1-1
TGTGCCAGCAGTAAATTGACAGTGACGAACACTGAAGCTTTCTTT
CASSKLTVTNTEAFF
>TRBD1|TRBV19|.|TRBJ1-2
TGTGCCAGTAGACCGGGACAGGGTTACTATGGCTACACCTTC
CASRPGQGYYGYTF
>TRBD2|TRBV11-2|.|TRBJ2-5
TGTGCCAGCAGCTTATCGGCGGGACTAGCCGGGGGGCGGGAGACCCAGTACTTC
CASSLSAGLAGGRETQYF
>.|TRBV7-9|.|TRBJ2-4
TGTGCCAGCAGCCCACAGCAAAACATTCAGTACTTC
CASSPQQNIQYF
>.|TRBV11-2|.|TRBJ1-1
TGTGCCAGCAGCCTGGGAGCCGTATCTTTCTTT
CASSLGAVSFF
>.|TRBV27|.|TRBJ2-7
TGTGCCAGCAGTTTAGGACACGCTTACGAGCAGTACTTC
CASSLGHAYEQYF
>TRBD1|TRBV27|few|TRBJ2-1
TGTGCCAGCAGTTGGACAGGGGCTAGGGACAATGAGCAGTTCTTC
CASSWTGARDNEQFF
>.|TRBV5-1|.|TRBJ1-1
TGCGCCAGCAGCTTGGTAGGCAGGGCGGCAGCTGGAGCTTTCTTT
CASSLVGRAAAGAFF
>.|TRBV6-1|.|TRBJ1-2
TGTGCCAGCAGTGACGGGACATATCGCTATGGCTACACCTTC
CASSDGTYRYGYTF
>.|TRBV30|once|TRBJ2-2
TGTGCCTGGAGTGTACACGGGGAGCTGTTTTTT
CAWSVHGELFF
>.|TRBV5-5|once|TRBJ1-1
TGTGCCAGCAGCTCCCGAGCTCGCCGACACGACACTGAAGCTTTCTTT
CASSSRARRHDTEAFF
>TRBD1|TRBV24-1|.|TRBJ2-1
TGTGCCACCAGTGACCCCGGGACAGGGGGCGGATACAATGAGCAGCTCTTC
CATSDPGTGGGYNEQLF
>.|TRBV12-5|.|TRBJ2-7
TGTGCTAGTGGTCAAAACCCGGGGGGCGTTTCTCCATACGAGCAGTACTTC
CASGQNPGGVSPYEQYF
>TRBD1|TRBV2|once|TRBJ1-2
TGTGCCAGCAGGGAAGGGGACAGATGGGGCTACACCTTC
CASREGDRWGYTF
>TRBD2|TRBV7-9|.|TRBJ2-3
TGTGCCAGCAGCTTAATAACGGGGGGGCACGATACGCAGTATTTT
CASSLITGGHDTQYF
>TRBD2|TRBV4-1|.|TRBJ2-7
TGCGCCAGCAGCCAAGACAGGCTAGCGGGAGAAGGTTACGAGCAGTACTTC
CASSQDRLAGEGYEQYF
>TRBD1|TRBV19|.|TRBJ2-1
TGTGCCAGTACCGGTAGGACAGGCAGCTCCTACAATGAGCAGTTCTTC
CASTGRTGSSYNEQFF
>TRBD1|TRBV4-2|.|TRBJ1-5
TGTGCCAGCAGCCCAACAGGGGGCGAGAGTCAGCCCCAGCATTTT
CASSPTGGESQPQHF
>.|TRBV6-2/TRBV6-3|.|TRBJ1-6
TGTGCCAGCAGTTATCAGGGGAGTCCGATCCTGTTGCCCCTCCACTTT
CASSYQGSPILLPLHF
>TRBD2|TRBV5-4|.|TRBJ2-1
TGTGCCAGCAGCTTCCCGGGACTAGCGGGATGGGAGCAGTTCTTC
CASSFPGLAGWEQFF
>.|TRBV2|.|TRBJ2-5
TGTGCCAGCATTCAGGCACAAGAGACCCAGTACTTC
CASIQAQETQYF
>TRBD2|TRBV4-1|.|TRBJ2-1
TGCGCCAGCAGCCAAGCTAGCGGGCCATTTTACAATGAGCAGTTCTTC
CASSQASGPFYNEQFF
>TRBD1|TRBV27|.|TRBJ1-1
TGTGCCAGCAGTATCCGGACAGGGGTCATGTCTGAAGCTTTCTTT
CASSIRTGVMSEAFF
>.|TRBV28|.|TRBJ1-2
TGTGCCAGCAGGGCCCCTGGACAAGTAGACGGGTATGGCTACACCTTC
CASRAPGQVDGYGYTF
>TRBD1|TRBV19|once|TRBJ2-7
TGTGCCAGTAGAGACTTACAGGGGTTCGACGAGCAGTACTTC
CASRDLQGFDEQYF
>TRBD1|TRBV19|.|TRBJ2-5
TGTGCCAGTAGAGCAGGGGGCCAAGAGACCCAGTACTTC
CASRAGGQETQYF
>.|TRBV6-1|.|TRBJ2-7
TGTGCCAGCAGTGAAATGGTCAGCTACGAGCAGTACTTC
CASSEMVSYEQYF
>.|TRBV24-1|.|TRBJ1-1
TGTGCCACCAGTGATCCCCTAGCTGAAGCTTTCTTT
CATSDPLAEAFF